This T cell receptor beta chain is from a study of blood T cells in healthy people across ages. Study-level points and caveats: TCR beta diversity correlated strongly with naive T cell percentage. There was no known CMV status for donors, so expanded clonotype changes were possibly confounded. In older individuals, TCR beta diversity per million T cells was lower, falling roughly linearly with age.

The total RNA that was extracted per sample amounted to at least 5.5 micrograms. To note about this clonotype: Its specificity is not known.

Alongside a J-beta primer mix, a sample-barcoded 5' primer served in a second PCR lasting roughly 7 to 11 cycles. TCRdb independently ran MiXCR on the 5' RACE reads; one entry per CDR3 protein. This sample yields some 1,800,000 distinct CDR3 sequences, of which about two fifths are seen a single time; under 30% belongs to the top ten. This CDR3 is built from 12 residues. Germline CDR1 reads SQVTM; CDR2 reads ANQGSEA. Trimming took 7 bases from V and 3 from J, leaving 10 bases between them. The sequence was collected from a human donor in good health. This chain connects TRBV29-1 to TRBJ1-5; weak D call: TRBD1 (5 bases). Sequencing input: blood. As DNA, the CDR3 is TGCAGCGCCGGGGCTAACAATCAGCCCCAGCATTTT. Translating gives CSAGANNQPQHF.